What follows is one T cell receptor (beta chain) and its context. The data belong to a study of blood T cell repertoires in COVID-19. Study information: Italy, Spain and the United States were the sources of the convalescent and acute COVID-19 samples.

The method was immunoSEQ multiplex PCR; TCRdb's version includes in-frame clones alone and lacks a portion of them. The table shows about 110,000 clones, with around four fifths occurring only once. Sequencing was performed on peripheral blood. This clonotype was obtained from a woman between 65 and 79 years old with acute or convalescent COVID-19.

As DNA, the CDR3 is TGTGCCATCAGAACTATCCCGACTAGCGGGGGAGTCGATGAGCAGTTCTTC. This translates into CAIRTIPTSGGVDEQFF. This rearrangement joins TRBV10-3 to TRBJ2-1, with TRBD2 identical over 12 bases. The CDR3 spans 17 residues. V trimming: 6 bases; J trimming: 8 bases; junction bases outside the gene matches: 14. The germline CDR1 and CDR2 sequences are ENHRY and SYGVKD.